These T cell receptor beta chains were read from a single sample in a study of T cells after yellow fever vaccination. TCRdb recomputed calls from the 5' RACE reads with MiXCR, one row per CDR3 protein. In the table there are 450,000 to 650,000 distinct CDR3 sequences, roughly 14% of which are singletons. Material: PBMCs, obtained on the day of the yellow fever booster vaccination. Every receptor here comes from a man aged 25 to 40 who received the YFV17D yellow fever vaccine. The CDR3 runs from the conserved cysteine through the conserved F or W. The D gene is left open where the match is weak. Part of the rows lack a size; the others show once, few, many or a class for expanded clones.

D | size | J | V | DNA | CDR3
TRBD1 | NA | TRBJ2-7 | TRBV5-1 | TGCGCCAGCAGCTTGAGGGGGACAGGCCCCTACGAGCAGTACTTC | CASSLRGTGPYEQYF
NA | NA | TRBJ1-5 | TRBV28 | TGTGCCAGCAGACCCGGGACCGGACAGCCCCAGCATTTT | CASRPGTGQPQHF
TRBD1 | few | TRBJ2-2 | TRBV12-3/TRBV12-4 | TGTGCCAGCAGGAAGACCACAGGGGGCGCAAACACCGGGGAGCTGTTTTTT | CASRKTTGGANTGELFF
NA | NA | TRBJ2-3 | TRBV7-8 | TGTGCCAGCAGCTTAAGAATGAGATCTAGCACAGATACGCAGTATTTT | CASSLRMRSSTDTQYF
NA | NA | TRBJ2-2 | TRBV5-1 | TGCGCCAGCAGCTTTATGCCTGGAGGTGCTGCCGGGGAGCTGTTTTTT | CASSFMPGGAAGELFF
NA | few | TRBJ2-1 | TRBV27 | TGTGCCAGCAGTTTAAGTCCCAGGACCCATGAGCAGTTCTTC | CASSLSPRTHEQFF
TRBD2 | few | TRBJ2-1 | TRBV3-1 | TGTGCCAGCAGCCCCGGGACTAGACCAACCCAGCAGTTCTTC | CASSPGTRPTQQFF
TRBD2 | few | TRBJ2-5 | TRBV3-1 | TGTGCCAGCAGCCGCATAGCGGGAAGGGAGGAGACCCAGTACTTC | CASSRIAGREETQYF
NA | NA | TRBJ2-1 | TRBV27 | TGTGCCAGCAGTCTAAAGACGGTGGGGGGTGATGAGCAGTTCTTC | CASSLKTVGGDEQFF
TRBD1 | NA | TRBJ2-1 | TRBV11-3 | TGTGCCAGCAGCTTCAGGGGTGGGACAGGGGCCTACAATGAGCAGTTCTTC | CASSFRGGTGAYNEQFF
NA | NA | TRBJ2-7 | TRBV20-1 | TGCAGTGCCCCCCACGGTGGGAGCCCCTACGAGCAGTACTTC | CSAPHGGSPYEQYF
NA | NA | TRBJ2-1 | TRBV20-1 | TGCAGTGCTAGGAGTCAGGGGCTCAGTTACAATGAGCAGTTCTTC | CSARSQGLSYNEQFF
NA | few | TRBJ2-1 | TRBV6-2/TRBV6-3 | TGTGCCAGCAGTTCAACAGGGTATCTTTCCTACAATGAGCAGTTCTTC | CASSSTGYLSYNEQFF
NA | NA | TRBJ2-3 | TRBV20-1 | TGCAGTGCTAGAGAAGTCACAGATACGCAGTATTTT | CSAREVTDTQYF
NA | few | TRBJ2-5 | TRBV11-2 | TGTGCCAGCAGCTTACAGGCGTCAGAGACCCAGTACTTC | CASSLQASETQYF
TRBD1 | NA | TRBJ2-3 | TRBV4-2 | TGTGCCAGAACCCCGGGGAACAGGGGGCATGCCACAGATACGCAGTATTTT | CARTPGNRGHATDTQYF
NA | many | TRBJ2-1 | TRBV7-3 | TGTGCCAGCAGCTCTACAGGGCAATCCTACAATGAGCAGTTCTTC | CASSSTGQSYNEQFF
TRBD1 | few | TRBJ2-5 | TRBV7-2 | TGTGCCAGCAGCAGCAGGGGGCCCCCAGAGACCCAGTACTTC | CASSSRGPPETQYF
TRBD2 | many | TRBJ2-1 | TRBV12-3/TRBV12-4 | TGTGCCAGCAGTTTAGCGGGAGGGGTTAATGAGCAGTTCTTC | CASSLAGGVNEQFF
TRBD2 | few | TRBJ2-5 | TRBV9 | TGTGCCAGCACCTCCTCTTCTAGCGGGAGAGATGAGACCCAGTACTTC | CASTSSSSGRDETQYF
TRBD1 | many | TRBJ2-1 | TRBV5-1 | TGCGCCAGCAGCCCAGGGGGTGGGGCCTACAATGAGCAGTTCTTC | CASSPGGGAYNEQFF
TRBD1 | NA | TRBJ2-2 | TRBV12-3/TRBV12-4 | TGTACCAGCAGTTTAGCCTCCGGGACAGGTTTTCGGACCGGGGAGCTGTTTTTT | CTSSLASGTGFRTGELFF
TRBD1 | NA | TRBJ2-7 | TRBV15 | TGTGCCACCCGGGACAGGGGAGATTACGAGCAGTACTTC | CATRDRGDYEQYF
NA | many | TRBJ2-3 | TRBV12-3/TRBV12-4 | TGTGCCAGCAGTACCGGTATGGCGGGTGTGGATACGCAGTATTTT | CASSTGMAGVDTQYF
TRBD1 | NA | TRBJ2-5 | TRBV15 | TGTGCCACCAGCAGCTACAGGGGCCAAGAGACCCAGTACTTC | CATSSYRGQETQYF
TRBD2 | NA | TRBJ2-1 | TRBV28 | TGTGCCAGCAGTAAAACTACCGGGGGGGCAGGTGAGCAGTTCTTC | CASSKTTGGAGEQFF
NA | NA | TRBJ2-2 | TRBV16 | TGTGCCAGCAGCCTTAATCAGGGCGACACCGGGGAGCTGTTTTTT | CASSLNQGDTGELFF
NA | few | TRBJ1-1 | TRBV7-9 | TGTGCCAGCAGCCGGCAGGTTCACACTGAAGCTTTCTTT | CASSRQVHTEAFF
NA | NA | TRBJ2-1 | TRBV7-9 | TGTGCCAGCAGCTTAGCGGAGGTCAGGGGCGATGAGCAGTTCTTC | CASSLAEVRGDEQFF
NA | few | TRBJ2-7 | TRBV29-1 | TGCAGCGTTAAAAAGGACGGCCAGAGCGAGCAGTACTTC | CSVKKDGQSEQYF
NA | few | TRBJ1-1 | TRBV20-1 | TGCAGTGCTAGGCTTGACCGTGGGAGCACTGAAGCTTTCTTT | CSARLDRGSTEAFF
TRBD2 | NA | TRBJ2-2 | TRBV10-1 | TGCGCCAGCAGTGAGTCGTCGGTACTAGCGGGGATCACCGGGGAGCTGTTTTTT | CASSESSVLAGITGELFF
NA | few | TRBJ2-7 | TRBV20-1 | TGCAGTGGAAGCGACCGCTCCTACGAGCAGTACTTC | CSGSDRSYEQYF
TRBD2 | NA | TRBJ2-5 | TRBV12-3/TRBV12-4 | TGTGCCAGCACCGGGGGGAAGACCCAGTACTTC | CASTGGKTQYF
NA | NA | TRBJ1-1 | TRBV4-1 | TGCGCCAGCAGCCCCCAGGTCCGGAGGAACACTGAAGCTTTCTTT | CASSPQVRRNTEAFF
NA | few | TRBJ2-7 | TRBV7-9 | TGTGCCAGCAGCTTAGGCGCTAGCCGAACATTCTCCTACGAGCAGTACTTC | CASSLGASRTFSYEQYF
NA | NA | TRBJ1-3 | TRBV20-1 | TGCAGTGCTGTCCCGGGGAGCTCTGGAAACACCATATATTTT | CSAVPGSSGNTIYF
TRBD1 | NA | TRBJ2-1 | TRBV11-2 | TGTGCCAGCAGCATCACAGGGGTGGCCTACAATGAGCAGTTCTTC | CASSITGVAYNEQFF
TRBD2 | NA | TRBJ2-7 | TRBV29-1 | TGCAGCGTTGAAGGGACTAGCGCGGGGGTACAGTACTTC | CSVEGTSAGVQYF
NA | few | TRBJ2-7 | TRBV20-1 | TGCAGTGCCAGAGTCTTAGTTCCCCACGAGCAGTACTTC | CSARVLVPHEQYF
NA | many | TRBJ1-5 | TRBV19 | TGTGCCAGTATTGTGACAGCGTTTAGCAATCAGCCCCAGCATTTT | CASIVTAFSNQPQHF
NA | few | TRBJ2-5 | TRBV6-1 | TGTGCCAGCAGCGATCCCGGACAGCAAGAGACCCAGTACTTC | CASSDPGQQETQYF
TRBD1 | NA | TRBJ1-1 | TRBV28 | TGTGCCAGCAGTTTACACCCTCAACAGGGGGCGAGCACTGAAGCTTTCTTT | CASSLHPQQGASTEAFF
NA | NA | TRBJ2-7 | TRBV29-1 | TGCAGCGTTGAAGGGCAGGGAGGAGGAGAGCAGTACTTC | CSVEGQGGGEQYF
NA | NA | TRBJ2-1 | TRBV15 | TGTGCCACCAGCAGAGATACAGGGTCCTACAATGAGCAGTTCTTC | CATSRDTGSYNEQFF
NA | NA | TRBJ1-6 | TRBV5-1 | TGCGCCAGCAAAGCGGCCAGGGGATTTGATTCACCCCTCCACTTT | CASKAARGFDSPLHF
NA | few | TRBJ2-2 | TRBV4-2 | TGTGCCAGCAGCCAAGAACGGTTCCGCACCGGGGAGCTGTTTTTT | CASSQERFRTGELFF
NA | few | TRBJ2-3 | TRBV5-1 | TGCGCCAGCAGCTTGAATCTTCTGGGGGCAGATACGCAGTATTTT | CASSLNLLGADTQYF
TRBD2 | NA | TRBJ2-7 | TRBV7-7 | TGTGCTAGCAGCTCCGGGACTAGCGGGAGAAACTCCGAGCAGTACTTC | CASSSGTSGRNSEQYF